This TCR beta chain was captured by sequencing in a study of memory CD8 T cells in hepatitis C reinfection. Study information: After reinfection, a couple of primary-infection resolvers became chronically infected. HCV reinfection: RNA-positive following two negative tests at least 60 days apart. Samples at peak reinfection came 3 to 8 weeks post-detection.

The time point was: peak reinfection, 3 to 8 weeks after reinfection detection. Sorted cells were sequenced directly ex vivo without any in vitro expansion. At all three reinfection time points, viable CD3+ CD8+ CD45RO- cells from a couple of donors served as controls. CDR3 length: 17 residues. Germline CDR1 MGHRA, CDR2 YSYEKL. The V gene lost 0 bases and the J gene lost 5 bases, with 16 bases spanning the gap. Sequenced by immunoSEQ multiplex PCR; TCRdb stores in-frame clones only, minus some. The profile shows roughly 43,000 clones, 70% to 90% of them singletons. Material: naive CD8+ T cells sorted from blood. The chain has TRBV4-1 and TRBJ2-2, with a possible D match to TRBD1 (6 bases). The receptor's source is a man aged 18 to 35 with hepatitis C virus infection. The CDR3 loop is CASSQDRRRGFTGELFF. Written as DNA, the CDR3 is TGCGCCAGCAGCCAAGATCGGCGCAGGGGATTTACCGGGGAGCTGTTTTTT.